A selection of T cell receptor beta chains follows, all from one sample in a study of blood T cell repertoires in COVID-19. Generated by immunoSEQ multiplex PCR, the TCRdb table keeps only in-frame clones and is missing some. The data hold about 59,000 clones, with around 79% observed a single time. Sequenced sample: peripheral blood. Receptors were obtained from a man aged 60 to 75 with acute or convalescent COVID-19. CDR3s include the opening cysteine and the closing phenylalanine or tryptophan. A D gene is named only where the DNA matches it firmly. Not every row has a clone size; where given, it reads once, few, many or a size class.

clone_size | d_call | j_call | v_call | cdr3_aa | cdr3_nt
- | - | TRBJ1-2 | TRBV5-5 | CASSGRVDNYGYTF | TGTGCCAGCAGCGGGCGCGTCGACAACTATGGCTACACCTTC
- | TRBD2 | TRBJ2-1 | TRBV5-1 | CASSLGWASGGNEQFF | TGCGCCAGCAGCTTGGGGTGGGCTAGCGGGGGAAATGAGCAGTTCTTC
- | TRBD2 | TRBJ2-1 | TRBV7-8 | CASSPGLAAYNEQFF | TGTGCCAGCAGCCCGGGACTAGCGGCTTACAATGAGCAGTTCTTC
few | - | TRBJ1-2 | TRBV28 | CASTSSNYGYTF | TGTGCCAGCACCTCCTCTAACTATGGCTACACCTTC
- | - | TRBJ1-2 | TRBV19 | CASSDFVRHGYTF | TGTGCCAGTAGTGACTTTGTTAGGCATGGCTACACCTTC
- | - | TRBJ1-5 | TRBV6-2/TRBV6-3 | CASSWTYSNQPQHF | TGTGCCAGCAGTTGGACTTATAGCAATCAGCCCCAGCATTTT
- | TRBD1 | TRBJ2-7 | TRBV5-4 | CASSLAESRGQGKQYF | TGTGCCAGCAGCTTGGCCGAGTCCAGGGGACAGGGAAAGCAGTACTTC
- | - | TRBJ2-1 | TRBV20-1 | CSASPSNEQFF | TGCAGTGCTAGCCCGAGCAATGAGCAGTTCTTC
few | TRBD1 | TRBJ1-3 | TRBV18 | CASSEGAAGNTIYF | TGTGCCAGCTCCGAGGGGGCAGCTGGAAACACCATATATTTT
once | - | TRBJ1-2 | TRBV28 | CASRPDSSYGYTF | TGTGCCAGCAGGCCGGACAGTAGCTATGGCTACACCTTC
- | - | TRBJ1-1 | TRBV29-1 | CSLGGGNTEAFF | TGCAGCTTGGGAGGGGGAAACACTGAAGCTTTCTTT
- | TRBD2 | TRBJ2-3 | TRBV5-5 | CASSLESVRVAGVSGTQYF | TGTGCCAGCAGCTTAGAATCGGTACGGGTAGCGGGAGTTTCGGGTACGCAGTATTTT
- | - | TRBJ1-4 | TRBV24-1 | CATSANTGVGNEKLFF | TGTGCCACCAGTGCAAACACGGGGGTAGGCAATGAAAAACTGTTTTTT
few | TRBD1 | TRBJ2-7 | TRBV7-2 | CASSVRQGTAYEQYF | TGTGCCAGCAGCGTGAGACAGGGGACGGCCTACGAGCAGTACTTC
- | - | TRBJ1-4 | TRBV7-6 | CASSLDRTVNEKLFF | TGTGCCAGCAGCTTAGATAGGACAGTCAATGAAAAACTGTTTTTT
- | - | TRBJ2-2 | TRBV19 | CASSTPYTGELFF | TGTGCCAGTAGTACCCCATACACCGGGGAGCTGTTTTTT
- | - | TRBJ2-4 | TRBV28 | CASSSPAPGWGKNIQYF | TGTGCCAGCAGTTCCCCGGCGCCAGGGTGGGGCAAAAACATTCAGTACTTC
- | TRBD2 | TRBJ2-5 | TRBV28 | CASSPLAEQETQYF | TGTGCCAGCAGTCCACTAGCGGAGCAAGAGACCCAGTACTTC
- | TRBD1 | TRBJ1-4 | TRBV29-1 | CSVAGTGQNEKLFF | TGCAGCGTCGCCGGGACAGGGCAGAATGAAAAACTGTTTTTT
- | - | TRBJ1-2 | TRBV6-1 | CASSEFRDLSSGYTF | TGTGCCAGCAGTGAATTTAGGGATCTTTCTAGCGGCTACACCTTC